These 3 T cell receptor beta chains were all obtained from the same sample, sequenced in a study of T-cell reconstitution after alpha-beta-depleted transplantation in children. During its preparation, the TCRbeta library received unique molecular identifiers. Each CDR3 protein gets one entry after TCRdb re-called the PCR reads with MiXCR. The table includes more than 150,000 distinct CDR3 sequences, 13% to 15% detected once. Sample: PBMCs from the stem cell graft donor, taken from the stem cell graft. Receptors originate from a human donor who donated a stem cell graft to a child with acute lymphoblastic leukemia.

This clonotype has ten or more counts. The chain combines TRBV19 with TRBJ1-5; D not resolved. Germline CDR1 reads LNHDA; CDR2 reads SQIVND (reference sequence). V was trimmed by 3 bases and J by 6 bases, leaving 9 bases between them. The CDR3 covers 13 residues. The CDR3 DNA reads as TGTGCCAGTAGTATTTATCGGGGTCAGCCCCAGCATTTT. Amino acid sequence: CASSIYRGQPQHF. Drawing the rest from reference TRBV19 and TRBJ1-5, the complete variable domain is DGGITQSPKYLFRKEGQNVTLSCEQNLNHDAMYWYRQDPGQGLRLIYYSQIVNDFQKGDIAEGYSVSREKKESFPLTVTSAQKNPTAFYLCASSIYRGQPQHFGDGTRLSIL.

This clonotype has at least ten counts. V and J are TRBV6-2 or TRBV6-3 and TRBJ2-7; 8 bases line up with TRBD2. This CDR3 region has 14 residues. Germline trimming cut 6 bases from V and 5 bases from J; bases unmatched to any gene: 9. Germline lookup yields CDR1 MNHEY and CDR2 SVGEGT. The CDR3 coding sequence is TGTGCCAGCAGGTATAAGACTAGCGTCGACGAGCAGTACTTC. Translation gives CASRYKTSVDEQYF.

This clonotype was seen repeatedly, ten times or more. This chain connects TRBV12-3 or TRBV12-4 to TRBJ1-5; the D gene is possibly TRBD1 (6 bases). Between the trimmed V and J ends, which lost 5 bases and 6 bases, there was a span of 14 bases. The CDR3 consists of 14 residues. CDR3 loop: CASSKEQGSQPQHF. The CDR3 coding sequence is TGTGCCAGCAGTAAGGAACAGGGTAGTCAGCCCCAGCATTTT.